Below are 10 T cell receptor beta chains sequenced from a single sample in a study of blood T cell repertoires in COVID-19. Sequenced by immunoSEQ multiplex PCR; TCRdb stores in-frame clones only, minus some. In the table there are a few hundred thousand clones, 84% of which are singletons. The material sequenced was peripheral blood. These TCRs come from a human donor in a cohort sampled during active COVID-19.

Comment on this clone: Mismatch with germline at one junction end may stem from a read error. The chain combines TRBV6-5 with TRBJ1-1; 8 bases agree with TRBD1. The CDR3 consists of 14 residues. Germline loops: CDR1 MNHEY, CDR2 SVGAGI. CDR3 sequence (DNA): TGTGCCAGCAGTGACTCAGGGGGCTATACTGAAGCTTTCTTT. This encodes CASSDSGGYTEAFF.

The rearrangement joins TRBV19 to TRBJ1-2, with 9 bases that match TRBD1. The length of the CDR3 is 13 residues. Trimming took 7 bases from V and 8 from J; bases not matched to a gene: 8. CDR1 and CDR2 (germline): LNHDA, SQIVND (reference sequence). The CDR3 region has the DNA TGTGCCAGTACCAAGGACAGGGGCAGCGGCTACACCTTC. Translated, it gives CASTKDRGSGYTF.

The count of this clone is one. The genes are TRBV28 and TRBJ1-1; TRBD1 aligns across 9 bases. V trimming: 8 bases; J trimming: 5 bases; junction bases outside the gene matches: 6. Germline CDR1 MDHEN, CDR2 SYDVKM. The CDR3 is 13 amino acids. The CDR3 nucleotides are TGTGCCAGCTGGACAGGGGCTCGGACTGAAGCTTTCTTT. This encodes CASWTGARTEAFF.

This clone was counted between two and nine times. J is TRBJ2-5 and V is TRBV15; TRBD1 is a possible D gene (6 bases). The germline V gene encodes CDR1 LNHNV and CDR2 YYDKDF (reference sequence). V was pared by 3 bases and J by 5 bases, with 16 bases between. The CDR3 covers 15 residues. CDR3 region: CATSSGQSFGETQYF. The CDR3 DNA is TGTGCCACCAGCAGCGGACAGTCTTTCGGGGAGACCCAGTACTTC.

This clone was counted a single time. This chain links TRBV28 with TRBJ2-5, with 11 bases that match TRBD2. The germline CDR1 and CDR2 sequences are MDHEN and SYDVKM. CDR3 size: 18 residues. J was trimmed by 7 bases and V by 2 bases; bases with no gene match: 15. The CDR3 DNA reads TGTGCCAGCAGTTTACGGGAGACTAGCGGGGTCTGGGGCGGGACCCAGTACTTC. Its protein product is CASSLRETSGVWGGTQYF.

V gene TRBV6-1 combines with J gene TRBJ2-7, with 7 bases aligning to TRBD1. Germline CDR1 is MNHNS and CDR2 is SASEGT. The CDR3 has 17 residues. Trimming took 2 bases from V and 3 from J; bases not matched to a gene: 13. CDR3 loop: CASSEPWDRTFHYEQYF. CDR3 coding DNA: TGTGCCAGCAGTGAACCCTGGGACAGAACATTTCACTACGAGCAGTACTTC.

The CDR3 sequence is CASSIALARETQYF. Here the CDR3 DNA reads TGTGCCAGTAGTATAGCACTAGCGAGGGAGACCCAGTACTTC. The chain carries TRBV19 and TRBJ2-5; the match to TRBD2 covers 7 bases. V was clipped by 1 base and J by 5 bases; unmatched bases: 4. Germline values: CDR1 LNHDA, CDR2 SQIVND (reference sequence). This CDR3 has 14 residues.

Only one count was recorded for this clone. The CDR3 DNA reads TGTGCCAGCAGTCAACCCGGAGCGGGCGGGGCAGATACGCAGTATTTT. Its protein product is CASSQPGAGGADTQYF. The rearrangement uses TRBV6-6 and TRBJ2-3, with D perhaps matching TRBD2 (6 bases). V lost 5 bases to trimming and J lost 4 bases, with 19 bases between them. This CDR3 is built from 16 residues. CDR1 is MNHNY, CDR2 SVGAGI, per germline (reference sequence).

The chain uses TRBV4-2 and TRBJ2-2, with TRBD1 identical over 8 bases. With 2 bases clipped from V and 6 bases from J, the junction kept 8 bases outside the gene matches. This CDR3 spans 16 amino acids. Germline loops: CDR1 LGHNA, CDR2 YNFKEQ. Here the CDR3 DNA reads TGTGCCAGCAGCCAACCCCAGGGGGCGTATGCCGGGGAGCTGTTTTTT. Amino acids: CASSQPQGAYAGELFF.

CDR3 sequence (DNA): TGTGCCAGCCGCCCGGACAGGTCCCTCCTAGACGAGCAGTACTTC. This encodes CASRPDRSLLDEQYF. This chain uses TRBV6-2 or TRBV6-3 with TRBJ2-7; 7 bases align to TRBD1. The germline gives CDR1 MNHEY, CDR2 SVGEGT. This CDR3 spans 15 amino acids. Trimming at V came to 8 bases and at J to 5 bases, leaving 15 bases not matched to a gene.